Listed below are T cell receptor beta chains from one sample, sequenced in a study of shared clonotypes between healthy human individuals. This table comes from immunoSEQ multiplex PCR, and its TCRdb copy is limited to in-frame clones, with some not included. Of around 980,000 clones in the sample, around 82% are singletons; the top ten hold 0.5% to 0.65%. Sequenced input: memory CD4+ T cells from PBMCs. These receptors all come from a man between 18 and 29 years old in good health. Some clones in this sample may be carry-over from other donors' samples. Each CDR3 is given with its conserved first and last residue. A D gene is named only where the DNA matches it firmly. Not all rows give a size; the values are once, few, many and, for expanded clones, a class.

NA	TRBJ2-5	NA	TRBV18	TGTGCCAGCTCACCGGGGCCGGAGACCCAGTACTTC	CASSPGPETQYF
NA	TRBJ2-3	TRBD2	TRBV28	TGTGCCGCTTACGCTCGTCCGGGACTAGCGGGCCCCAGCACAGATACGCAGTATTTT	CAAYARPGLAGPSTDTQYF
NA	TRBJ1-1	TRBD1	TRBV2	TGTGCCAGCAGTTTTCGGGACAGGAACACTGAAGCTTTCTTT	CASSFRDRNTEAFF
NA	TRBJ1-1	NA	TRBV7-9	TGTGCCAGCAGCTTAGGGGGGAGGAGGGCTGAAGCTTTCTTT	CASSLGGRRAEAFF
NA	TRBJ2-5	NA	TRBV7-2	TGTGCCAGCAGCTTAGGTAGAACAGGGACCCAGTACTTC	CASSLGRTGTQYF
NA	TRBJ2-4	NA	TRBV7-2	TGTGCCAGCAGCTTAGGAAGGGGAGGCCCCCTAAACATTCAGTACTTC	CASSLGRGGPLNIQYF
NA	TRBJ1-2	TRBD1	TRBV15	TGTGCCACCAGCAGGACGCCTGGGACAGGGCTCTATGGCTACACCTTC	CATSRTPGTGLYGYTF
NA	TRBJ2-3	NA	TRBV5-4	TGTGCCAGCAGCCGAATAGGGGAAACGCAGTATTTT	CASSRIGETQYF
NA	TRBJ2-7	TRBD2	TRBV4-2	TGTGCCAGCAGCCAGAAACCGGGACTAGCGGCCTACGAGCAGTACTTC	CASSQKPGLAAYEQYF
NA	TRBJ2-2	TRBD1	TRBV29-1	TGCAGCGTAATAGGACAGGCGAACACCGGGGAGCTGTTTTTT	CSVIGQANTGELFF
NA	TRBJ2-3	TRBD2	TRBV11-3	TGTGCCAGCAGCTTGAGACTAGCGGGTCGCACAGATACGCAGTATTTT	CASSLRLAGRTDTQYF
once	TRBJ1-5	NA	TRBV30	TGTGCCTGGAGTGTTGGGGGGAATCAGCCCCAGCATTTT	CAWSVGGNQPQHF
once	TRBJ2-7	NA	TRBV19	TGTGCCACCCGTCCCATCTACGAGCAGTACTTC	CATRPIYEQYF
NA	TRBJ2-2	NA	TRBV7-2	TGTGCCAGCAGCTTACAGGGTACATACGCGAACACCGGGGAGCTGTTTTTT	CASSLQGTYANTGELFF
many	TRBJ1-2	NA	TRBV6-1	TGTGCCAGCAGTGCCACCCCAGGGGACGGCTACACCTTC	CASSATPGDGYTF
many	TRBJ1-2	NA	TRBV5-1	TGCGCCAGCAGCCGATCGGGGGAGGAAGGCTACACCTTC	CASSRSGEEGYTF
once	TRBJ1-1	NA	TRBV10-3	TGTGCCATCAGTGAGTCCGATCCGTTGGTAGCTTTCTTT	CAISESDPLVAFF
NA	TRBJ2-3	TRBD2	TRBV10-3	TGTGCCATCAGTGGCAGGACTAGCGGGAGGGCCGATTGGGATACGCAGTATTTT	CAISGRTSGRADWDTQYF
NA	TRBJ1-1	TRBD1	TRBV18	TGTGCCAGCTCCGGGACAGGCCGAGACACTGAAGCTTTCTTT	CASSGTGRDTEAFF
NA	TRBJ2-3	NA	TRBV5-1	TGCGCCAGCAGCTTGAGGCCTAGCGCTAGCACAGATACGCAGTATTTT	CASSLRPSASTDTQYF
NA	TRBJ1-4	NA	TRBV7-9	TGTGCCAGCAGCTTTATACCCGAAAAACTGTTTTTT	CASSFIPEKLFF
NA	TRBJ1-3	TRBD1	TRBV10-3	TGTGCCATCAGCGCGACAGGGCGCTCTGGAAACACCATATATTTT	CAISATGRSGNTIYF
once	TRBJ2-7	NA	TRBV13	TGTGCCAGCAGCTTAGTGGGGGGTACAGCCTACGAGCAGTACTTC	CASSLVGGTAYEQYF
NA	TRBJ2-3	NA	TRBV9	TGTGCCAGCAGTGGGCGGAATTCCAGAGATACGCAGTATTTT	CASSGRNSRDTQYF
NA	TRBJ1-1	NA	TRBV20-1	TGCAGTGCTAGAGGGGCAGCTGAAGCTTTCTTT	CSARGAAEAFF
NA	TRBJ2-7	NA	TRBV6-1	TGTGCCAGCAGCGATATTCCACAGGGCTACGAGCAGTACTTC	CASSDIPQGYEQYF
NA	TRBJ2-5	TRBD1	TRBV10-3	TGTGCCATCAGCGGACAGGGGACGGAGACCCAGTACTTC	CAISGQGTETQYF
NA	TRBJ2-3	NA	TRBV18	TGTGCCAGCTCCCTGAGTGACACAGATACGCAGTATTTT	CASSLSDTDTQYF
NA	TRBJ1-1	NA	TRBV30	TGTGCCTGGAAAATCGGTACTGAAGCTTTCTTT	CAWKIGTEAFF
NA	TRBJ2-7	TRBD2	TRBV28	TGTGCCAGCAGTGGACTAGCGGGACCCTACGAGCAGTACTTC	CASSGLAGPYEQYF
NA	TRBJ2-1	NA	TRBV28	TGTGCCAGCAGTCACCAGTTTCTACAGGGGAGGGAGTTCTTC	CASSHQFLQGREFF
NA	TRBJ2-6	TRBD1	TRBV5-6	TGTGCCAGCAGCGTGGGACAGGGATGGGCTCCCGGGGCCAACGTCCTGACTTTC	CASSVGQGWAPGANVLTF
NA	TRBJ1-4	NA	TRBV28	TGTGCCAGCAGTATTAGGGGGTCTACGGAAAAACTGTTTTTT	CASSIRGSTEKLFF
NA	TRBJ2-5	TRBD2	TRBV6-5	TGTGCCAGCATCCGAGCGGGAGGCGAGACCCAGTACTTC	CASIRAGGETQYF
NA	TRBJ2-3	TRBD2	TRBV5-1	TGCGCCAGCAGCTGGGGGACTAGCGGGAGGGGCACAGATACGCAGTATTTT	CASSWGTSGRGTDTQYF
NA	TRBJ2-4	NA	TRBV2	TGTGCCAGCAGCCAGGGGGGTGGGATAAACATTCAGTACTTC	CASSQGGGINIQYF
NA	TRBJ2-1	TRBD2	TRBV6-6	TGTGCCAGCAGTTGGACTAGCGCTTACAATGAGCAGTTCTTC	CASSWTSAYNEQFF
many	TRBJ2-5	TRBD2	TRBV5-1	TGCGCCAGCAGCTTCCGACCTAGCGGGTCTAAAGAGACCCAGTACTTC	CASSFRPSGSKETQYF
NA	TRBJ2-5	NA	TRBV7-7	TGTGCCAGCAGCTCTACACTCACAGGGAATCAAGAGACCCAGTACTTC	CASSSTLTGNQETQYF
NA	TRBJ2-5	NA	TRBV10-3	TGTGCCATCAGTGGGGCAGCCACCCAAGAGACCCAGTACTTC	CAISGAATQETQYF